This T cell receptor beta chain was found in a study of post-analysis software for immune sequencing data. Study background: Courses of disease covered relapsing-remitting, secondary progressive and progressive-relapsing multiple sclerosis. Regarding the study as a whole: By F measure, strong co-clustering occurred among samples prepared in the same batch. TRBV segments more frequent in patients than in controls numbered about 5 and included TRBV5-6, TRBV5-1 and TRBV20-1. Significantly lower normalized Chao1 diversity was found in patients with multiple sclerosis relative to controls.

With respect to this clonotype: Its antigen remains unknown.

Germline V lookup: CDR1 SGHRS, CDR2 YFSETQ. The CDR3 runs 12 residues. Trimming took off 5 bases at V and 4 bases at J, with 8 bases between the two ends. Libraries were made from TCR beta cDNA, and they carried unique molecular identifiers. T cells numbering about 0.9 to 10 million yielded cDNA molecules that totaled about 500,000. TCRdb itself ran the PCR reads through MiXCR, one entry per CDR3 protein. The data contain about 540,000 distinct CDR3 sequences, under 40% of them singletons. What was sequenced was blood. This clonotype originated in a girl aged 2-17 years with multiple sclerosis. The V gene is TRBV5-1, the J gene TRBJ2-3, with D uncertain. CDR3 loop: CASSGLSDTQYF. DNA for the CDR3: TGCGCCAGCAGTGGCCTCTCAGATACGCAGTATTTT.